The entry that follows covers one T cell receptor (beta chain) sequence. What it binds is unknown. The sample comes from a study of cytomegalovirus exposure and HLA in healthy donors. Regarding the study as a whole: By HLA locus, TCR association rates varied in a later analysis, with DRB1 showing the most and HLA-C the fewest.

Researchers ran the PCR with 60 Vbeta and 13 Jbeta primers. The method was immunoSEQ multiplex PCR; TCRdb's version includes in-frame clones alone and lacks a portion of them. The table has under 200,000 clones, 75% seen once; the top ten hold around 8%. The V gene lost 0 bases and the J gene lost 9 bases, with 13 bases spanning the gap. The CDR3 consists of 14 residues. Germline lookup yields CDR1 SGHRS and CDR2 YFSETQ. The origin of this receptor is a woman aged 40-49 years in good health and CMV-seropositive. The V gene is TRBV5-1, the J gene TRBJ2-1; a weak D match, TRBD2 (6 bases). Sequences were obtained from PBMCs. This CDR3 is CASSLVSPGSEQFF. The CDR3 bases are TGCGCCAGCAGCTTGGTTTCTCCCGGGAGTGAGCAGTTCTTC.